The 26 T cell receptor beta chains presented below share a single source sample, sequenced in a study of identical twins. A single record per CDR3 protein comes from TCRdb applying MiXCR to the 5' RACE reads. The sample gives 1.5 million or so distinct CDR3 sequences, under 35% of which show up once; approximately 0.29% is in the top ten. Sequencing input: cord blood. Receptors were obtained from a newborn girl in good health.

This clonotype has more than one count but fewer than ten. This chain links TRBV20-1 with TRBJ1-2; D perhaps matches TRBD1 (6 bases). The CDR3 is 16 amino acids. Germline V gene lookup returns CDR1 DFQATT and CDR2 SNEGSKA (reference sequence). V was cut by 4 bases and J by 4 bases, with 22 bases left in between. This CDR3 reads CSATGQPAVTSYGYTF. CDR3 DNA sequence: TGCAGTGCTACCGGACAGCCGGCTGTTACTAGCTATGGCTACACCTTC.

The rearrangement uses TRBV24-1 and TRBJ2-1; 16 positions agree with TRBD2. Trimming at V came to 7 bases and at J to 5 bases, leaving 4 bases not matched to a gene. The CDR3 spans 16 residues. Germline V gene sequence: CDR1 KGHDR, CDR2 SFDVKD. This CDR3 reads CATSGTSGGDDNEQFF. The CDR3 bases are TGTGCCACCAGCGGGACTAGCGGGGGGGACGACAATGAGCAGTTCTTC.

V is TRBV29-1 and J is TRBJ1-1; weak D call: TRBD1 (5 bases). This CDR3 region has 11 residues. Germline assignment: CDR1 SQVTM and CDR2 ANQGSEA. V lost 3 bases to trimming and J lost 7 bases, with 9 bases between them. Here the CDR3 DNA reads TGCAGCGTTGACCCAGGGTATGAAGCTTTCTTT. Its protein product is CSVDPGYEAFF.

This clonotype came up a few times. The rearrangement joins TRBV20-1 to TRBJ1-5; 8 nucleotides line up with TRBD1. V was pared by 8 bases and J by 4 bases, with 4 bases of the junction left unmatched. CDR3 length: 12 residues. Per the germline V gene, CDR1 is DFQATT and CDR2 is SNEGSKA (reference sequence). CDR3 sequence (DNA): TGCAGTTCAAACAGGGGGAATCAGCCCCAGCATTTT. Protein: CSSNRGNQPQHF.

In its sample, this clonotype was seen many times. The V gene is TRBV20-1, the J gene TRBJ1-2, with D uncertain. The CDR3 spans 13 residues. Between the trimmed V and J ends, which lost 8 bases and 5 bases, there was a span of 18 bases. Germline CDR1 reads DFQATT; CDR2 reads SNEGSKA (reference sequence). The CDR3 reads CSSEGQVRYGYTF. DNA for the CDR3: TGCAGTTCTGAGGGTCAAGTTAGATATGGCTACACCTTC.

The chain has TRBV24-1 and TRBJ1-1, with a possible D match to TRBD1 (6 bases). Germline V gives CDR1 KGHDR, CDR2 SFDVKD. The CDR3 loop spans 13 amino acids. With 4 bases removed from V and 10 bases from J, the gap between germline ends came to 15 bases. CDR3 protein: CATSDLTGSGAFF. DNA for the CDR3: TGTGCCACCAGTGACCTTACAGGGTCGGGAGCTTTCTTT.

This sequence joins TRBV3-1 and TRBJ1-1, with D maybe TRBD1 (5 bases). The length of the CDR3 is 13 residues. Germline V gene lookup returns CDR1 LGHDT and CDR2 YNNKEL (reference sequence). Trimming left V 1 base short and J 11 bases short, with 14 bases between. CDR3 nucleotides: TGTGCCAGCAGCCAAGGGGACCCCGGAGGGGCTTTCTTT. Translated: CASSQGDPGGAFF.

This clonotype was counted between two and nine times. The CDR3 nucleotides are TGCGCCAGCAGCCCCAGGGGAATCTCTGGAAACACCATATATTTT. It specifies CASSPRGISGNTIYF. The gene calls are TRBV4-1 and TRBJ1-3, with D perhaps TRBD1 (6 bases). V was cut by 4 bases and J by 0 bases, with 10 bases left in between. CDR3 length: 15 residues. Germline CDR1 is MGHRA and CDR2 is YSYEKL.

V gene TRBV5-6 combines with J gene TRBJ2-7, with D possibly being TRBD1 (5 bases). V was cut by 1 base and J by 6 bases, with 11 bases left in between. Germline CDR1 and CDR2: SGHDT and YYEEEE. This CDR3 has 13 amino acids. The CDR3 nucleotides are TGTGCCAGCAGCTTGTTGCAGGGAAGCGAGCAGTACTTC. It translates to CASSLLQGSEQYF.

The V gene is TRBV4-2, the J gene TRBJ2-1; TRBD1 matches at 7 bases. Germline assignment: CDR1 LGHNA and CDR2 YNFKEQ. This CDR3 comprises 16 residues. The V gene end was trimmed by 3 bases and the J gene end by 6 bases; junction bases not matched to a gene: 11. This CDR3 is CASSHADRSLPNEQFF. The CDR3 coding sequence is TGTGCCAGCAGCCACGCGGACAGGTCCCTCCCCAATGAGCAGTTCTTC.

CDR3 nucleotides: TGTGCCAGCAGCCCTAGGGCAGTTTACCCTTATAGCAATCAGCCCCAGCATTTT. It translates to CASSPRAVYPYSNQPQHF. The V gene is TRBV7-2, the J gene TRBJ1-5; D is uncertain. The V end lost 5 bases, the J end lost 0 bases, and 20 bases lay between the germline ends. The CDR3 contains 18 residues. Germline CDR1 is SGHTA and CDR2 is FQGNSA.

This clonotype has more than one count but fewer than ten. The CDR3 protein is CASTNHPEGLAGASTYNEQFF. In DNA form, the CDR3 reads TGTGCCAGCACCAACCACCCCGAGGGACTAGCGGGGGCCTCTACCTACAATGAGCAGTTCTTC. The chain couples TRBV11-2 to TRBJ2-1, with TRBD2 matching 14 bases. The CDR3 runs to 21 residues. V was pared by 7 bases and J by 2 bases, with 19 bases of the junction left unmatched. Germline V gene data show CDR1 as SGHAT and CDR2 as FQNNGV. Full variable domain (outside the CDR3, taken from reference TRBV11-2 and TRBJ2-1): EAGVAQSPRYKIIEKRQSVAFWCNPISGHATLYWYQQILGQGPKLLIQFQNNGVVDDSQLPKDRFSAERLKGVDSTLKIQPAKLEDSAVYLCASTNHPEGLAGASTYNEQFFGPGTRLTVL.

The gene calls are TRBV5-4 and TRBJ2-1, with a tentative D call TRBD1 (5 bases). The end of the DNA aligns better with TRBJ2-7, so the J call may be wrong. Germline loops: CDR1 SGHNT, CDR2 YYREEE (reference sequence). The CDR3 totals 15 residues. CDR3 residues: CASSLSPDSINEQYF. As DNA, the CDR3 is TGTGCCAGCAGCTTGTCCCCAGACAGCATCAATGAGCAGTACTTC.

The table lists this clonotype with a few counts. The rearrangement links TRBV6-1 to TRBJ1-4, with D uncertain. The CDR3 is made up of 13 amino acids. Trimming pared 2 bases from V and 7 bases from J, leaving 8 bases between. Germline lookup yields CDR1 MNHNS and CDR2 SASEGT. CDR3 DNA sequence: TGTGCCAGCAGTGAATGGGCAAGTGAAAAACTGTTTTTT. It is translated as CASSEWASEKLFF.

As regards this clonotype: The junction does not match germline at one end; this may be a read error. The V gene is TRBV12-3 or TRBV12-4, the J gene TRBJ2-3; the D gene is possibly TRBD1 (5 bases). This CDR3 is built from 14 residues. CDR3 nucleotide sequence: TGTGCCCGCAGTTCCCGCCAGGGAACAGATACGCAGTATTTT. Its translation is CARSSRQGTDTQYF.

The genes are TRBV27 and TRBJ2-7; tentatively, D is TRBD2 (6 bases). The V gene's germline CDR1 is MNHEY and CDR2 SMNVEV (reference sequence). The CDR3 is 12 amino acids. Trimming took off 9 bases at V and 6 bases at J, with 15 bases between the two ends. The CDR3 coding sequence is TGTGCCAGTCTATCGGGGGTAGTCGAGCAGTACTTC. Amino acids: CASLSGVVEQYF.

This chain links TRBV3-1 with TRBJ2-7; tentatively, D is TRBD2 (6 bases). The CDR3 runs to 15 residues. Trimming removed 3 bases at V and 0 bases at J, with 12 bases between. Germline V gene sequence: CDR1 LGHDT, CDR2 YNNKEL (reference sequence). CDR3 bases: TGTGCCAGCAGCCAGGGCGGGGTTATCTCCTACGAGCAGTACTTC. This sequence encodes CASSQGGVISYEQYF.

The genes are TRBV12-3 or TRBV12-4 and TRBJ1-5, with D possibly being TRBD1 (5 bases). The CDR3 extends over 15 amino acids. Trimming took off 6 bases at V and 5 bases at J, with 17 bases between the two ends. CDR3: CASSPVYWGYQPQHF. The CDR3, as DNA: TGTGCCAGCAGCCCCGTGTATTGGGGCTATCAGCCCCAGCATTTT.

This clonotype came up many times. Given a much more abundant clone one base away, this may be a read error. CDR3 DNA: TGTGCCAGCAGTGAAGGGCACGAGCAGTACTTC. It translates to CASSEGHEQYF. This sequence joins TRBV2 and TRBJ2-7; D not certain. CDR1 is SNHLY, CDR2 FYNNEI, per germline. With 1 base removed from V and 5 bases from J, the gap between germline ends came to 3 bases. CDR3 length: 11 residues. The full variable domain, its missing parts supplied by reference TRBV2 and TRBJ2-7, is EPEVTQTPSHQVTQMGQEVILRCVPISNHLYFYWYRQILGQKVEFLVSFYNNEISEKSEIFDDQFSVERPDGSNFTLKIRSTKLEDSAMYFCASSEGHEQYFGPGTRLTVT.

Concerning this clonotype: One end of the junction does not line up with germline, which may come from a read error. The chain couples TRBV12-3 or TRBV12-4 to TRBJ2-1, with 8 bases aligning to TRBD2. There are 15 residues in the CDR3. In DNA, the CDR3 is TGTGCCAGCAGTGAGGGACTAGTGGGAGTGGATGAGCAGTTCTTT. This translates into CASSEGLVGVDEQFF.

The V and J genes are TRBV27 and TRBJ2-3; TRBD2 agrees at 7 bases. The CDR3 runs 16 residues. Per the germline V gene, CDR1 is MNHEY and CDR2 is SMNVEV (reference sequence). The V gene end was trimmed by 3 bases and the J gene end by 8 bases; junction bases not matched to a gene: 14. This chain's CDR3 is CASSFFGTISLGTQYF. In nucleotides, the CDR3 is TGTGCCAGCAGTTTCTTTGGGACTATCTCACTCGGTACGCAGTATTTT.

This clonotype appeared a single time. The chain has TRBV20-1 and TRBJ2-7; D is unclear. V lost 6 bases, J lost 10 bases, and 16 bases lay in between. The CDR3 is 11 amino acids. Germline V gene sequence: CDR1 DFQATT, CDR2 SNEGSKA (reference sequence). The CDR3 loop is CSARKGGIQYF. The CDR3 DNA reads TGCAGTGCCAGGAAGGGTGGAATCCAGTACTTC.

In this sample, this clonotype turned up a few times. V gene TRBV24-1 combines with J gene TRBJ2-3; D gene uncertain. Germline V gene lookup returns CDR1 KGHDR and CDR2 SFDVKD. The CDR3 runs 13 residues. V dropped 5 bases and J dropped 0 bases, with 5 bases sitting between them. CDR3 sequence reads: CATSVDSTDTQYF. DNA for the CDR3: TGTGCCACCAGTGTGGACAGCACAGATACGCAGTATTTT.

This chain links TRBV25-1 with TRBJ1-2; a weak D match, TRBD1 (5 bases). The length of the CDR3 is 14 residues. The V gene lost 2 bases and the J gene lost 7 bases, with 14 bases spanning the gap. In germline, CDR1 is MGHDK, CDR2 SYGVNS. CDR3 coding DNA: TGTGCCAGCAGTGAAAGGTGGCAGGGACGTGGCTACACCTTC. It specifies CASSERWQGRGYTF.

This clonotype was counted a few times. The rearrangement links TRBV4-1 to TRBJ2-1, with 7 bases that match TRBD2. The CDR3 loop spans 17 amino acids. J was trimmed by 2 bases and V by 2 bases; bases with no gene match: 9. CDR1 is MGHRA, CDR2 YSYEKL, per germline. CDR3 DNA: TGCGCCAGCAGCCAAAGGGGCCCTGCGGGAGCCTACAATGAGCAGTTCTTC. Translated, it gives CASSQRGPAGAYNEQFF.

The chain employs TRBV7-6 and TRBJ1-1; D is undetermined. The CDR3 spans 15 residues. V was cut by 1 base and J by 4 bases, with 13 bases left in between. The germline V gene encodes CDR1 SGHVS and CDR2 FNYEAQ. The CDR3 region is CASSLVIWAPTEAFF. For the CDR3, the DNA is TGTGCCAGCAGCTTAGTAATCTGGGCCCCCACTGAAGCTTTCTTT.